The 11 T cell receptor beta chains below were found in one sample sequenced in a study of T-cell reconstitution after alpha-beta-depleted transplantation in children. Preparation of the TCRbeta library used unique molecular identifiers. MiXCR, applied by TCRdb to the PCR reads, yields one record per CDR3 protein. The table includes roughly 110,000 distinct CDR3 sequences, about a tenth detected once. This specimen was PBMCs, taken before TCRalphabeta/CD19-depleted stem cell transplant. Source of these receptors: a boy aged 2 to 10 with acute lymphoblastic leukemia, due to receive a stem cell transplant.

The J gene is TRBJ1-1, the V gene TRBV7-8, with no clear D. CDR1 is SGHVS and CDR2 is FQNEAQ in the germline V gene. The V end was cut by 1 base, the J end by 4 bases, with 10 bases between. CDR3 length equals 14 residues. CDR3 amino acids: CASSLDTWSTEAFF. CDR3 sequence (DNA): TGTGCCAGCAGCTTAGATACGTGGAGCACTGAAGCTTTCTTT. The complete variable domain, with remaining parts taken from reference TRBV7-8 and TRBJ1-1, reads GAGVSQSPRYKVAKRGQDVALRCDPISGHVSLFWYQQALGQGPEFLTYFQNEAQLDKSGLPSDRFFAERPEGSVSTLKIQRTQQEDSAVYLCASSLDTWSTEAFFGQGTRLTVV.

This clonotype showed up many times. The rearrangement uses TRBV5-1 and TRBJ2-7, with 7 bases aligning to TRBD2. Germline lookup yields CDR1 SGHRS and CDR2 YFSETQ. The ends lost 0 bases at V and 3 bases at J; junction bases unmatched: 3. The CDR3 extends over 14 amino acids. Here the CDR3 DNA reads TGCGCCAGCAGCTTGGGGGCGGGAGTCTACGAGCAGTACTTC. This encodes CASSLGAGVYEQYF.

This sequence joins TRBV30 and TRBJ2-2, with D hard to call. The V and J ends lost 1 base and 4 bases respectively, with 7 bases between them. Germline-derived CDR1 and CDR2 are GTSNPN and SVGIG (reference sequence). The CDR3 has 13 residues. CDR3 amino acids: CAWSALATGELFF. CDR3 coding DNA: TGTGCCTGGAGTGCCCTGGCCACCGGGGAGCTGTTTTTT. Supplemented by reference TRBV30 and TRBJ2-2, the full variable domain reads SQTIHQWPATLVQPVGSPLSLECTVEGTSNPNLYWYRQAAGRGLQLLFYSVGIGQISSEVPQNLSASRPQDRQFILSSKKLLLSDSGFYLCAWSALATGELFFGEGSRLTVL.

The chain's CDR3 is CASSATASGSGYEQYF. The CDR3 bases are TGTGCCAGCAGTGCAACTGCTAGCGGGAGTGGCTACGAGCAGTACTTC. The gene calls are TRBV25-1 and TRBJ2-7; 10 bases agree with TRBD2. The CDR3 sequence is 16 residues long. The V segment lost 4 bases and the J segment 3 bases; nucleotides outside the gene matches: 9. Germline V lookup: CDR1 MGHDK, CDR2 SYGVNS.

This clonotype came up a few times. This chain joins TRBV29-1 and TRBJ1-5, with 8 bases identical to TRBD1. CDR1 and CDR2 from the germline V gene are SQVTM and ANQGSEA. V shed 7 bases, J shed 5 bases, and the junction held 10 bases outside the gene matches. This CDR3 is built from 14 residues. The CDR3 DNA is TGCAGCGCCAAAATATCAGGGGGCGATCAGCCCCAGCATTTT. Amino acids: CSAKISGGDQPQHF. Variable domain in full (rest from reference TRBV29-1 and TRBJ1-5): SAVISQKPSRDICQRGTSLTIQCQVDSQVTMMFWYRQQPGQSLTLIATANQGSEATYESGFVIDKFPISRPNLTFSTLTVSNMSPEDSSIYLCSAKISGGDQPQHFGDGTRLSIL.

This clonotype was picked up a small number of times. The CDR3 DNA follows: TGCAGCGTTGAAGCCCCGAGCTCCTACAATGAGCAGTTCTTC. This codes for CSVEAPSSYNEQFF. This chain joins TRBV29-1 and TRBJ2-1; no definite D call. Germline assignment: CDR1 SQVTM and CDR2 ANQGSEA. The V end lost 1 base, the J end lost 0 bases, and 7 bases lay between the germline ends. The CDR3 contains 14 residues.

The chain couples TRBV7-9 to TRBJ2-1; 15 bases are shared with TRBD2. This CDR3 contains 13 residues. Germline V gene lookup returns CDR1 SEHNR and CDR2 FQNEAQ (reference sequence). V was pared by 10 bases and J by 8 bases, with 3 bases of the junction left unmatched. The CDR3 DNA reads as TGTGCCATAGGACTAGCGGGAGGGTATGAGCAGTTCTTC. It encodes CAIGLAGGYEQFF.

The chain uses TRBV29-1 and TRBJ2-1, with 15 bases aligning to TRBD2. With 6 bases clipped from V and 0 bases from J, the junction kept 6 bases outside the gene matches. CDR1 and CDR2 from the germline V gene are SQVTM and ANQGSEA. The CDR3 totals 17 residues. Here the CDR3 reads CSVTGTSGGSSYNEQFF. The CDR3 DNA reads TGCAGCGTGACCGGGACTAGCGGGGGGAGCTCCTACAATGAGCAGTTCTTC.

This clonotype was observed a few times. The rearrangement uses TRBV2 and TRBJ2-5; D is perhaps TRBD1 (5 bases). The germline V gene has CDR1 SNHLY and CDR2 FYNNEI. V lost 3 bases to trimming and J lost 8 bases, with 10 bases between them. CDR3 length equals 12 residues. The CDR3 loop reads CASSDSWGTQYF. DNA for the CDR3: TGTGCCAGCAGTGATAGTTGGGGCACCCAGTACTTC.

The V call is TRBV25-1, the J call TRBJ1-4; 9 bases are shared with TRBD1. The CDR3 is 15 amino acids. The germline CDR1 and CDR2 sequences are MGHDK and SYGVNS. Trimming at V came to 4 bases and at J to 10 bases, leaving 10 bases not matched to a gene. Here the CDR3 reads CASSGQDRGEVKLFF. In DNA, the CDR3 is TGTGCCAGCAGTGGACAGGACAGGGGAGAGGTAAAACTGTTTTTT.

This clonotype has a count of ten or more. The chain combines TRBV12-3 or TRBV12-4 with TRBJ1-5; a possible D gene is TRBD1 (5 bases). V was trimmed by 1 base and J by 6 bases, leaving 16 bases between them. The CDR3 runs to 16 residues. The CDR3 loop reads CASSLVLGQNPQPQHF. CDR3 nucleotide sequence: TGTGCCAGCAGTTTAGTTCTGGGGCAAAACCCTCAGCCCCAGCATTTT.